This T cell receptor (beta chain) was obtained from a study of shared clonotypes between healthy human individuals. The ends were cut back, 0 bases at V and 4 bases at J, with 9 bases in the middle. The germline V gene has CDR1 LGHNA and CDR2 YSLEER. The CDR3 totals 14 residues. The CD4+ fraction was divided into a CD45RA+ naive subset and a CD45RA-negative memory subset. About 200 ng DNA, tens of thousands of T cell genomes, went into each sorted-subset replicate PCR. TCRdb's table, derived via immunoSEQ multiplex PCR, lists solely in-frame clones and lacks some. Here the sample spans over a million clones, 75% being singletons.

The specimen sequenced was memory CD4+ T cells sorted from blood. Subset: CD45RA-negative fraction. The TCR comes from a man aged 18 to 35 in good health. The chain employs TRBV4-3 and TRBJ2-5; D is undetermined. Here the CDR3 DNA reads TGCGCCAGCAGCCAAGACTGGGCACGAGAGACCCAGTACTTC. This codes for CASSQDWARETQYF.